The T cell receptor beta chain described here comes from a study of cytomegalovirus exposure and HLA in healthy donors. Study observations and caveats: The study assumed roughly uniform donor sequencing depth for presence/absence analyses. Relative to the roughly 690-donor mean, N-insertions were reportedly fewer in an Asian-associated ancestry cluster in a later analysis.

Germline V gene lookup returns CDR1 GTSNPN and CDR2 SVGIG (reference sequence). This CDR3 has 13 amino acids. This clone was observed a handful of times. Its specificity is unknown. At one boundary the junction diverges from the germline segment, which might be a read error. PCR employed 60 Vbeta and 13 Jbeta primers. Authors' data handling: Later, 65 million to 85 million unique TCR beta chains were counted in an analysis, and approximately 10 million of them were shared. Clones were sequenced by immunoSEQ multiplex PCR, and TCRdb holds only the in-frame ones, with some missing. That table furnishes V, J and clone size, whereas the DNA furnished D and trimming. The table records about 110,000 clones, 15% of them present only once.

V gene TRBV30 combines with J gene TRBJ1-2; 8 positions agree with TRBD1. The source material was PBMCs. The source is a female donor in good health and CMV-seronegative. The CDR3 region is CDWTLAQGDGYTF. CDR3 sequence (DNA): TGTGACTGGACCCTGGCACAGGGGGATGGCTACACCTTC.